The clone carrying this TCR beta chain appeared a few times. Its matching antigen is unknown. Data came from immunoSEQ multiplex PCR; TCRdb stores just in-frame clones and leaves some out. The sample carries approximately 45,000 clones, roughly 59% recorded once. These data originate in a study of radiotherapy plus CTLA-4 blockade in lung cancer. Germline CDR1 is KGHSH and CDR2 is LQKENI. The CDR3 runs 17 residues. The V segment lost 3 bases and the J segment 0 bases; nucleotides outside the gene matches: 10. General study findings and limits: Blood-borne expansion of tumor-derived TCR clones followed radiotherapy plus ipilimumab. Reportedly, early blood T cell clone dynamics best predicted response, with interferon-beta.

The TCR was taken from a human donor with non-small cell lung cancer who had a partial response to radiotherapy plus ipilimumab. The V gene is TRBV18, the J gene TRBJ2-7, with TRBD1 matching 8 bases. Sequences were derived from peripheral blood, sampled from a patient treated with radiotherapy plus ipilimumab. In nucleotides, the CDR3 is TGTGCCAGCTCACCTAGTACAGGGGGGACCGCCTCCTACGAGCAGTACTTC. Amino acid sequence: CASSPSTGGTASYEQYF.